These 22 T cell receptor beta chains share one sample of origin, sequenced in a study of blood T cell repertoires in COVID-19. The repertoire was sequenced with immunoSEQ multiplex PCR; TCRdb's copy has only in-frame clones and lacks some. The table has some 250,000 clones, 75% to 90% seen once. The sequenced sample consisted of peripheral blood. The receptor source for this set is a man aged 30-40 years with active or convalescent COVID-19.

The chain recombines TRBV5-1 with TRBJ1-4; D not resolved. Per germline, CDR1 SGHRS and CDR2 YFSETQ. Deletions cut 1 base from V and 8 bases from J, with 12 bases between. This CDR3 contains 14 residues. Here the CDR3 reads CASSLYSRGEKLFF. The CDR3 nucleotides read TGCGCCAGCAGCTTGTATAGCAGAGGCGAAAAACTGTTTTTT.

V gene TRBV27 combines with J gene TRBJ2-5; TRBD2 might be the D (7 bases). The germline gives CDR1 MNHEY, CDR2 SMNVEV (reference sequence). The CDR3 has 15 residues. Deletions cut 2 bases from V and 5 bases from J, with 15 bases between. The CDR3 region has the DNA TGTGCCAGCAGTTTAACCTGGGGGGGCAGGGAGACCCAGTACTTC. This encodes CASSLTWGGRETQYF.

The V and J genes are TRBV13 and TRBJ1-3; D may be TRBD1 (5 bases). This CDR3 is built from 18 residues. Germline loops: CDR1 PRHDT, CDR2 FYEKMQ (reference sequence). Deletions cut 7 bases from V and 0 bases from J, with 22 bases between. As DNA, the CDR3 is TGTGCCAGCACCAACGGGGCGGGGGGTGGTAGCTCTGGAAACACCATATATTTT. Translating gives CASTNGAGGGSSGNTIYF.

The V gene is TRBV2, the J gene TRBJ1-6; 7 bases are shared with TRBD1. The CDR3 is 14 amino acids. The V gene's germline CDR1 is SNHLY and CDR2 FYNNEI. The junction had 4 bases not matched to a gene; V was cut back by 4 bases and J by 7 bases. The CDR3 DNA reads TGTGCCAGCAGTGTGGGACAGAGAAATTCACCCCTCCACTTT. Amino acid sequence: CASSVGQRNSPLHF.

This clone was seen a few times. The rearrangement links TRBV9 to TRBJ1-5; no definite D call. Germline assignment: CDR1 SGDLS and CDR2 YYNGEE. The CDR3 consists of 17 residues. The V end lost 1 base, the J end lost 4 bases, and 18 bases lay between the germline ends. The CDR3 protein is CASSVSAVQSGNQPQHF. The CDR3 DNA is TGTGCCAGCAGCGTAAGCGCGGTACAAAGTGGAAATCAGCCCCAGCATTTT.

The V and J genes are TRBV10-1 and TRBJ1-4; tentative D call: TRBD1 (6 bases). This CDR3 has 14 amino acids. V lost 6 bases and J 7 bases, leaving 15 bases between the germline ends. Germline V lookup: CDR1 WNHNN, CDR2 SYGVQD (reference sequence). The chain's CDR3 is CASSPTGGLEKLFF. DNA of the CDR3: TGCGCCAGCAGCCCGACAGGAGGTCTTGAAAAACTGTTTTTT.

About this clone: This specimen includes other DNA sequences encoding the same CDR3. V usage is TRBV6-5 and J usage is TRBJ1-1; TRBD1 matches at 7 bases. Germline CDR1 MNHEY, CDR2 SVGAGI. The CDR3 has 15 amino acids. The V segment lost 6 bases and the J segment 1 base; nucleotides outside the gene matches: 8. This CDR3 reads CASRTDRLGNTEAFF. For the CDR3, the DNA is TGTGCCAGCAGAACGGACAGGTTGGGGAACACTGAAGCTTTCTTT.

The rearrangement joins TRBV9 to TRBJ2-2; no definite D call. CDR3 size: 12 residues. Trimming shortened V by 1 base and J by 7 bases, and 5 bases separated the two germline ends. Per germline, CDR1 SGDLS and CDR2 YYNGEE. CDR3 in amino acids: CASSVYSGELFF. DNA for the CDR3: TGTGCCAGCAGCGTATATAGCGGGGAGCTGTTTTTT.

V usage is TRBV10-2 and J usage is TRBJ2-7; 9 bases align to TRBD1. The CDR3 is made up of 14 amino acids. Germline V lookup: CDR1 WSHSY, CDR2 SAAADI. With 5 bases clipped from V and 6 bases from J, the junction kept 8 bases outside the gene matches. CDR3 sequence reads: CASSSGTGTAEQYF. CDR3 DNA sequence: TGCGCCAGCAGTTCCGGGACAGGGACCGCCGAGCAGTACTTC.

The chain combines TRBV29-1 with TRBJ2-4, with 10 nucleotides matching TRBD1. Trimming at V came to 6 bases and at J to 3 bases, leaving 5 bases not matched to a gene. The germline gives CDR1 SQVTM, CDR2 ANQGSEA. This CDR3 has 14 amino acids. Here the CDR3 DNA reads TGCAGCGTAGCCGGGACAGGGGTCAAAAACATTCAGTACTTC. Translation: CSVAGTGVKNIQYF.

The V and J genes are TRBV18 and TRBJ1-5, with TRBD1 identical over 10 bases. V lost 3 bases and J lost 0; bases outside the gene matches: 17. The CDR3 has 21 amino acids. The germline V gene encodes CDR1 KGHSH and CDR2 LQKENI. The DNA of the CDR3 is TGTGCCAGCTCACCGACAGGGGGCAGTTATCCAGCACTATATAGCAATCAGCCCCAGCATTTT. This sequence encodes CASSPTGGSYPALYSNQPQHF.

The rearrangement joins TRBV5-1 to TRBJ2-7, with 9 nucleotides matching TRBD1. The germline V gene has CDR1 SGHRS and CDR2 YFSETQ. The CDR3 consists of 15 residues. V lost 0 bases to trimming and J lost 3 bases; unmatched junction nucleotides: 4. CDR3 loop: CASSLGGTGYYEQYF. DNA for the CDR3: TGCGCCAGCAGCTTGGGGGGGACAGGGTACTACGAGCAGTACTTC. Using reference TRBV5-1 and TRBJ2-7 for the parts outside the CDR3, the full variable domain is KAGVTQTPRYLIKTRGQQVTLSCSPISGHRSVSWYQQTPGQGLQFLFEYFSETQRNKGNFPGRFSGRQFSNSRSEMNVSTLELGDSALYLCASSLGGTGYYEQYFGPGTRLTVT.

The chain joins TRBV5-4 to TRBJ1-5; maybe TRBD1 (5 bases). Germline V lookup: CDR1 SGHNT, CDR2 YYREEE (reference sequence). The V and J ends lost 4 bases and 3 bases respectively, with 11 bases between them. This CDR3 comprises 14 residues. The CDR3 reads CASSQGGVNQPQHF. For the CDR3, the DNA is TGTGCCAGCAGCCAGGGTGGGGTCAATCAGCCCCAGCATTTT.

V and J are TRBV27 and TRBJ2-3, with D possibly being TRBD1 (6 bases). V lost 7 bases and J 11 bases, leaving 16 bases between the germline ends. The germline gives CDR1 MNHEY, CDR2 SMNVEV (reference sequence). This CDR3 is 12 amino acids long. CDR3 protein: CASTPDSIRQYF. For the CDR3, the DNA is TGTGCCAGCACCCCGGACAGCATTAGGCAGTATTTT.

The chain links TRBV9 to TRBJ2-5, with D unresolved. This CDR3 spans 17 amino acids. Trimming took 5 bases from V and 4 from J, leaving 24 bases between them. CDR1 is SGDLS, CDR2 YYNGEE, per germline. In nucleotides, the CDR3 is TGTGCCAGCAGTCCCAGCCGGAGCGACCCCCCCGCAGAGACCCAGTACTTC. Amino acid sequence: CASSPSRSDPPAETQYF.

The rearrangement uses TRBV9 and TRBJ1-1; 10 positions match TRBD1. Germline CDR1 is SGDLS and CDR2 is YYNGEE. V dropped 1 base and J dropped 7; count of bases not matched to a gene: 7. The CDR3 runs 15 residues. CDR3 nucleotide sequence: TGTGCCAGCAGCGTACAACCCGGGACAGGGGATGAAGCTTTCTTT. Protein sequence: CASSVQPGTGDEAFF.

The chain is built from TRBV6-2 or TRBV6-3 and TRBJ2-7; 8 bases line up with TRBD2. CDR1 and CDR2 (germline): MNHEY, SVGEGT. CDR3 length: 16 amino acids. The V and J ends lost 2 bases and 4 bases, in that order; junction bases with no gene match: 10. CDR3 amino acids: CASSYAHPGGSYEQYF. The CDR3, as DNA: TGTGCCAGCAGTTACGCACACCCGGGGGGGAGTTACGAGCAGTACTTC.

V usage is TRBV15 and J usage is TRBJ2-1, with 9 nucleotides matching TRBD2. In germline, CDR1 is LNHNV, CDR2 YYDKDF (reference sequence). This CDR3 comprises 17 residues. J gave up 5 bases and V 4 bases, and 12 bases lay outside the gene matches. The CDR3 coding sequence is TGTGCCACCAGCACAACCGTAATAGCGGGGGTGAACAATGAGCAGTTCTTC. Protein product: CATSTTVIAGVNNEQFF.

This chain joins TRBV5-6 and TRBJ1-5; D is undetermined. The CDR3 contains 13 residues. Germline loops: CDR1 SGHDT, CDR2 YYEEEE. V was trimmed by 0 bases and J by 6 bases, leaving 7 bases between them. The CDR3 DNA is TGTGCCAGCAGCTTGGGCAGTACTCAGCCCCAGCATTTT. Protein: CASSLGSTQPQHF. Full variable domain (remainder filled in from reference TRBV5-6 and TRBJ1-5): DAGVTQSPTHLIKTRGQQVTLRCSPKSGHDTVSWYQQALGQGPQFIFQYYEEEERQRGNFPDRFSGHQFPNYSSELNVNALLLGDSALYLCASSLGSTQPQHFGDGTRLSIL.

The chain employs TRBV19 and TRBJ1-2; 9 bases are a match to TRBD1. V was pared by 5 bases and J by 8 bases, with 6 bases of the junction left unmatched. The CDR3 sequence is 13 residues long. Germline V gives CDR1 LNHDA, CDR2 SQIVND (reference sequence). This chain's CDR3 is CASSSTGGGGYTF. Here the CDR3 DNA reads TGTGCCAGTAGTTCTACAGGGGGCGGAGGCTACACCTTC. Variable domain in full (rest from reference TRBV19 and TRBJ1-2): DGGITQSPKYLFRKEGQNVTLSCEQNLNHDAMYWYRQDPGQGLRLIYYSQIVNDFQKGDIAEGYSVSREKKESFPLTVTSAQKNPTAFYLCASSSTGGGGYTFGSGTRLTVV.

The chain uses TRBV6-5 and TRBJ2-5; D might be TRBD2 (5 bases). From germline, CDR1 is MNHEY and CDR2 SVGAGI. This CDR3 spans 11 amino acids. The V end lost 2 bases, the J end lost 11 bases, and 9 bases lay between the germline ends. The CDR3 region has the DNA TGTGCCAGCAGTTACGCTAGCACTCAGTACTTC. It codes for CASSYASTQYF.

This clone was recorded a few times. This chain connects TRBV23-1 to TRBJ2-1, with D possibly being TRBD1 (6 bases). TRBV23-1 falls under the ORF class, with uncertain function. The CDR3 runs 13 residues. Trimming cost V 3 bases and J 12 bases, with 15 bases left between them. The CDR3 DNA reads TGCGCCAGCAGTCACCTACCTCAGGGGACGCAGTTCTTC. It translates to CASSHLPQGTQFF.